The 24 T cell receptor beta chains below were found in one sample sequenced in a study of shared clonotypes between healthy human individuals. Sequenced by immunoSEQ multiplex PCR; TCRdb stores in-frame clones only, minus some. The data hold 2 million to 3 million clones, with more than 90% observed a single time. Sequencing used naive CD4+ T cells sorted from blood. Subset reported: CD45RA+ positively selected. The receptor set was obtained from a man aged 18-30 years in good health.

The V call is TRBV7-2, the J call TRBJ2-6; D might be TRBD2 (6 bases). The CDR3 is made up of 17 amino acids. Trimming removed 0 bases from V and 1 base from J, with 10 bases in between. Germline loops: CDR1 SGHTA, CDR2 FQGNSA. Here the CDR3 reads CASSLASGGSGANVLTF. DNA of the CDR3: TGTGCCAGCAGCTTAGCTTCAGGAGGGTCTGGGGCCAACGTCCTGACTTTC.

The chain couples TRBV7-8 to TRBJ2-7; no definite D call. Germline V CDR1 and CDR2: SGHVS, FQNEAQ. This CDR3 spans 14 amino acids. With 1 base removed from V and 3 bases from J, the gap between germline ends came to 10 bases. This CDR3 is CASSLEVEYYEQYF. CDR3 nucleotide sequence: TGTGCCAGCAGCTTAGAGGTGGAGTACTACGAGCAGTACTTC.

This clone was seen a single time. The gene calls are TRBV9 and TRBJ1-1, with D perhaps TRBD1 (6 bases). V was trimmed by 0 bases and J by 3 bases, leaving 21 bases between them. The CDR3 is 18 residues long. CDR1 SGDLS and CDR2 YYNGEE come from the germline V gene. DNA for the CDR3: TGTGCCAGCAGCGTAGTTATCAGGGGTAAAGGGTATGACACTGAAGCTTTCTTT. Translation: CASSVVIRGKGYDTEAFF.

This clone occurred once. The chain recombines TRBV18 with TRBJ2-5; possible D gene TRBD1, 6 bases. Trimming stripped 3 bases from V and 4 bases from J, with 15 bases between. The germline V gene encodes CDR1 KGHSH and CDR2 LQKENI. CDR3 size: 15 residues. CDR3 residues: CASSPLGGSLETQYF. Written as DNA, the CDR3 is TGTGCCAGCTCACCCCTAGGGGGTTCTTTAGAGACCCAGTACTTC.

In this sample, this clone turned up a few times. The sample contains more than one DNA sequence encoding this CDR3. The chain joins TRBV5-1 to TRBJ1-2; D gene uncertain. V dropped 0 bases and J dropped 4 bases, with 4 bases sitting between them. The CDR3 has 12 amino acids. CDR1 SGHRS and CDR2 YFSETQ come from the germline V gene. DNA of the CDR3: TGCGCCAGCAGCTTGGACAGCTATGGCTACACCTTC. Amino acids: CASSLDSYGYTF. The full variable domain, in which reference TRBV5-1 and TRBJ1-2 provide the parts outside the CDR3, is KAGVTQTPRYLIKTRGQQVTLSCSPISGHRSVSWYQQTPGQGLQFLFEYFSETQRNKGNFPGRFSGRQFSNSRSEMNVSTLELGDSALYLCASSLDSYGYTFGSGTRLTVV.

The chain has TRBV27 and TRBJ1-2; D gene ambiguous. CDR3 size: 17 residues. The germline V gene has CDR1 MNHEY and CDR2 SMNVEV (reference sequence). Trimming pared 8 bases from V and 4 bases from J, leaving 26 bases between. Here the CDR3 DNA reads TGTGCCAGCTTCGGGTGGGTGAAAGGGCTGCGCGGCTATGGCTACACCTTC. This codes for CASFGWVKGLRGYGYTF.

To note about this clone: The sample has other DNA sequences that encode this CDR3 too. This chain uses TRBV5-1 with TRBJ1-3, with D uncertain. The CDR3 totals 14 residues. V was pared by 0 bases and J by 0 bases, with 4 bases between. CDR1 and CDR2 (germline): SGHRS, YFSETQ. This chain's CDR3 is CASSLGDSGNTIYF. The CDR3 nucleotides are TGCGCCAGCAGCTTGGGAGACTCTGGAAACACCATATATTTT.

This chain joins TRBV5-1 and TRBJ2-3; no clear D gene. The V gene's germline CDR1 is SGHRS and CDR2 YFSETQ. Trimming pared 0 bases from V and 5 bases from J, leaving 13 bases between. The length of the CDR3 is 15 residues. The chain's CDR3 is CASSLDGRAIDTQYF. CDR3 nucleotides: TGCGCCAGCAGCTTGGATGGTAGGGCAATAGATACGCAGTATTTT.

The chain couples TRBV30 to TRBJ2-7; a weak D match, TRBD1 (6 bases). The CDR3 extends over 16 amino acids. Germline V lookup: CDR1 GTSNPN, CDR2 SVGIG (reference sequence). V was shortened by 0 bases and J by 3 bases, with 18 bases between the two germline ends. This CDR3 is CAWSVPGTPSYYEQYF. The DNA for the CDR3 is TGTGCCTGGAGTGTACCAGGGACACCCAGCTACTACGAGCAGTACTTC.

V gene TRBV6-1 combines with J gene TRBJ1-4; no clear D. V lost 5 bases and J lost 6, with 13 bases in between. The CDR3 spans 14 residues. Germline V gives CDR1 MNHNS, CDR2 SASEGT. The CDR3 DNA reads TGTGCCAGCAGTCAACGGACTAAGGATGAAAAACTGTTTTTT. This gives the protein CASSQRTKDEKLFF.

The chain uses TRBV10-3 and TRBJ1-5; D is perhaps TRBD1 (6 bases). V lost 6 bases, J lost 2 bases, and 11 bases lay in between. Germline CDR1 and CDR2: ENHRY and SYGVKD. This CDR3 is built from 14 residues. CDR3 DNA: TGTGCCATCAGGGGGGCAGAAGGCAATCAGCCCCAGCATTTT. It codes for CAIRGAEGNQPQHF.

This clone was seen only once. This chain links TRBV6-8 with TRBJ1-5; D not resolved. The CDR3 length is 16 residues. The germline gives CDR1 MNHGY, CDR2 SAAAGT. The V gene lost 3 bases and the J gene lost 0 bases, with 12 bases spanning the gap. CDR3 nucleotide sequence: TGTGCCAGCAGTTATTTCCGAGGAGTTAGCAATCAGCCCCAGCATTTT. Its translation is CASSYFRGVSNQPQHF.

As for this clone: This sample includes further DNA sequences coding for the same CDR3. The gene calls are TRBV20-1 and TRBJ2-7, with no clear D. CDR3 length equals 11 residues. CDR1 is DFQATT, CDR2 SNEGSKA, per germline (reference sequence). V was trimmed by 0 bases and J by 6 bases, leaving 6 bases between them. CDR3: CSARDYSEQYF. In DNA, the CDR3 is TGCAGTGCTAGAGACTACTCCGAGCAGTACTTC.

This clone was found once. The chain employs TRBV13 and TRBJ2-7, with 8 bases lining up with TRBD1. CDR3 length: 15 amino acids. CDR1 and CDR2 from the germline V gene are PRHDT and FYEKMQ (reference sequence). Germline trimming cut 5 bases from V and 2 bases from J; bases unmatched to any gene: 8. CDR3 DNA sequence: TGTGCCAGCAGCGCCTCCGGGACAGGAGCCTACGAGCAGTACTTC. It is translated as CASSASGTGAYEQYF.

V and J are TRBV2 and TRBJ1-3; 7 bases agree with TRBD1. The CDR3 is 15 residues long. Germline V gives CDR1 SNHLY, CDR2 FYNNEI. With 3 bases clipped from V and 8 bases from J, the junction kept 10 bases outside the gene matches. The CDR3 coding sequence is TGTGCCAGCAGTGAGCTAGACAGGGCGTCGGACACCATATATTTT. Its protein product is CASSELDRASDTIYF. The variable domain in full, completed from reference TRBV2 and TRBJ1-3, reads EPEVTQTPSHQVTQMGQEVILRCVPISNHLYFYWYRQILGQKVEFLVSFYNNEISEKSEIFDDQFSVERPDGSNFTLKIRSTKLEDSAMYFCASSELDRASDTIYFGEGSWLTVV.

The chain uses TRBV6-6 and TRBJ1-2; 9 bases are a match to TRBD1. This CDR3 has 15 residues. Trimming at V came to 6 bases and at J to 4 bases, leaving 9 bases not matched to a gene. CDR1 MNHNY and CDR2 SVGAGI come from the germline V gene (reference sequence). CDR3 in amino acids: CASSPNRGPGYGYTF. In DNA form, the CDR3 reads TGTGCCAGCAGCCCAAACAGGGGGCCGGGCTATGGCTACACCTTC.

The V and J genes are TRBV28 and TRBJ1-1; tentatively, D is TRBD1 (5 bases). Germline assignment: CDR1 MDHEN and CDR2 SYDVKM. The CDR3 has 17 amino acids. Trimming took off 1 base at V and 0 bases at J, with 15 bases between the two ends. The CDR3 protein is CASSLSGRGIMNTEAFF. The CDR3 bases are TGTGCCAGCAGTTTATCGGGACGCGGGATCATGAACACTGAAGCTTTCTTT.

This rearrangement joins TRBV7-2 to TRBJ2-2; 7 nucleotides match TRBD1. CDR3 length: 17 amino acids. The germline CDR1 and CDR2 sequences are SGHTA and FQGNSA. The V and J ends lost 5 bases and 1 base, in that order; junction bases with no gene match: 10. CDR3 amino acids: CASSREAQGVNTGELFF. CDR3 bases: TGTGCCAGCAGCCGAGAGGCCCAGGGGGTGAACACCGGGGAGCTGTTTTTT.

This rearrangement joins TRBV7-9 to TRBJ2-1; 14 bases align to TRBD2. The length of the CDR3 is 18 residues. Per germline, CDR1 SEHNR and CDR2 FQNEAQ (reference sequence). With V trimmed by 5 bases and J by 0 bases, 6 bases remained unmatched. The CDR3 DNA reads TGTGCCAGCAGCCCGACTAGCGGGGGGGCCAGCTCCTACAATGAGCAGTTCTTC. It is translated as CASSPTSGGASSYNEQFF.

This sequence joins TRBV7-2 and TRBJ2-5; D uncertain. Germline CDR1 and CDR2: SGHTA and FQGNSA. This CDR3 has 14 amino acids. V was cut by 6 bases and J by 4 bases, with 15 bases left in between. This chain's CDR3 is CASSLGYGRETQYF. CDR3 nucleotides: TGTGCCAGCAGTCTGGGGTACGGAAGAGAGACCCAGTACTTC. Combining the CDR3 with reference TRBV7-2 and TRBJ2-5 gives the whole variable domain GAGVSQSPSNKVTEKGKDVELRCDPISGHTALYWYRQSLGQGLEFLIYFQGNSAPDKSGLPSDRFSAERTGGSVSTLTIQRTQQEDSAVYLCASSLGYGRETQYFGPGTRLLVL.

In DNA form, the CDR3 reads TGTGCCAGCAGCCCACCTAGCGGGGCCAACGTCCTGACTTTC. Amino acid sequence: CASSPPSGANVLTF. The chain carries TRBV5-4 and TRBJ2-6; D perhaps matches TRBD2 (5 bases). The CDR3 loop spans 14 amino acids. V shed 4 bases and J shed 4 bases, with 9 bases lying between them. CDR1 and CDR2 (germline): SGHNT, YYREEE (reference sequence).

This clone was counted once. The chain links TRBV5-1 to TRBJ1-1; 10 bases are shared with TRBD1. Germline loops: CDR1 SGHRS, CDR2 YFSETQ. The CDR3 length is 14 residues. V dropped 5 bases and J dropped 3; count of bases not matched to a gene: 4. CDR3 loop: CASRGTGVDTEAFF. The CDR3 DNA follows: TGCGCCAGCAGGGGGACAGGGGTAGACACTGAAGCTTTCTTT. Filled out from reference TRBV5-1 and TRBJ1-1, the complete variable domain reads KAGVTQTPRYLIKTRGQQVTLSCSPISGHRSVSWYQQTPGQGLQFLFEYFSETQRNKGNFPGRFSGRQFSNSRSEMNVSTLELGDSALYLCASRGTGVDTEAFFGQGTRLTVV.

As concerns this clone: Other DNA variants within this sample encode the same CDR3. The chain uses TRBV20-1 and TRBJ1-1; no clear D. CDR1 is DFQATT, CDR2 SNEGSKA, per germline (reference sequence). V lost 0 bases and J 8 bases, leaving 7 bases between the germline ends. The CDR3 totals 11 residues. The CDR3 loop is CSARDGAEAFF. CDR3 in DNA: TGCAGTGCTAGAGACGGCGCAGAAGCTTTCTTT.

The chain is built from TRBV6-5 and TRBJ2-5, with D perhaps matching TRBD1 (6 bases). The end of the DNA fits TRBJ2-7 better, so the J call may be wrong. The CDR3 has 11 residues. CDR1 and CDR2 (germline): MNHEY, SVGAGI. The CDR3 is CASTGVREQYF. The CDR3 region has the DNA TGTGCCAGCACAGGGGTTCGCGAGCAGTACTTC.